These 11 T cell receptor beta chains originate from one sample sequenced in a study of CD8+ T cells in alopecia areata. Indicated treatment: oral pan-JAK inhibitor, 5-10 mg twice daily. cDNA reverse transcribed from extracted RNA served as the sequencing template. TCRdb keeps only in-frame clones here, not all; method: immunoSEQ multiplex PCR. The profile shows 180,000 or so clones, about three fifths of them singletons. Sequences were derived from CD4+ T cells sorted from blood, sampled at week 24, from a patient treated with tofacitinib. The receptor set was obtained from a human donor with alopecia areata.

This clone was counted a single time. The rearrangement uses TRBV7-2 and TRBJ1-1; 8 nucleotides line up with TRBD1. This CDR3 has 14 amino acids. J was trimmed by 5 bases and V by 4 bases; bases with no gene match: 6. Germline V gives CDR1 SGHTA, CDR2 FQGNSA. In nucleotides, the CDR3 is TGTGCCAGCAGCTATCAGGGGGCGGGAACTGAAGCTTTCTTT. Its protein product is CASSYQGAGTEAFF.

The rearrangement uses TRBV27 and TRBJ1-5; 8 positions match TRBD1. The V gene's germline CDR1 is MNHEY and CDR2 SMNVEV (reference sequence). V lost 5 bases and J lost 3; bases outside the gene matches: 6. CDR3 length: 15 residues. The DNA of the CDR3 is TGTGCCAGCAGTATGACAGGGGCGTTCAATCAGCCCCAGCATTTT. Translated: CASSMTGAFNQPQHF.

V and J are TRBV6-5 and TRBJ1-2, with 9 bases fitting TRBD1. Germline V gives CDR1 MNHEY, CDR2 SVGAGI. The CDR3 has 13 amino acids. V dropped 6 bases and J dropped 8; count of bases not matched to a gene: 7. CDR3 nucleotides: TGTGCCAGCAGAGAACAGGGGGCCAAGGGCTACACCTTC. Translated: CASREQGAKGYTF.

The rearrangement links TRBV15 to TRBJ2-3, with 11 bases that match TRBD1. The CDR3 contains 16 residues. CDR1 and CDR2 (germline): LNHNV, YYDKDF (reference sequence). V was pared by 2 bases and J by 3 bases, with 4 bases of the junction left unmatched. The CDR3 nucleotides are TGTGCCACCAGCAGACGGGGACAGGGGGTAACAGATACGCAGTATTTT. Translated, it gives CATSRRGQGVTDTQYF.

This clone was found a few times. J is TRBJ1-1 and V is TRBV29-1; D call uncertain. The V and J ends lost 1 base and 5 bases respectively, with 11 bases between them. The CDR3 is 13 residues long. CDR1 is SQVTM, CDR2 ANQGSEA, per germline. CDR3: CSVEGLVRTEAFF. CDR3 DNA sequence: TGCAGCGTTGAAGGTCTTGTTCGAACTGAAGCTTTCTTT.

The V call is TRBV27, the J call TRBJ1-1, with D unclear. From germline, CDR1 is MNHEY and CDR2 SMNVEV (reference sequence). The CDR3 contains 14 residues. V was trimmed by 6 bases and J by 6 bases, leaving 17 bases between them. Here the CDR3 DNA reads TGTGCCAGCAGCCGTGGTAGGGTTTCGGCTGAAGCTTTCTTT. This sequence encodes CASSRGRVSAEAFF.

This clone has just one count. The V gene is TRBV7-9, the J gene TRBJ1-2, with D tentatively TRBD1 (6 bases). V lost 5 bases and J 6 bases, leaving 13 bases between the germline ends. The germline V gene encodes CDR1 SEHNR and CDR2 FQNEAQ (reference sequence). The CDR3 is 13 residues long. CDR3 sequence (DNA): TGTGCCAGCAGCCGTCGGGGGCCGGATGGCTACACCTTC. It encodes CASSRRGPDGYTF. The full variable domain, with the rest looked up from reference TRBV7-9 and TRBJ1-2, is DTGVSQNPRHKITKRGQNVTFRCDPISEHNRLYWYRQTLGQGPEFLTYFQNEAQLEKSRLLSDRFSAERPKGSFSTLEIQRTEQGDSAMYLCASSRRGPDGYTFGSGTRLTVV.

This clone appeared a few times. This chain uses TRBV27 with TRBJ2-7; D gene ambiguous. In germline, CDR1 is MNHEY, CDR2 SMNVEV (reference sequence). This CDR3 comprises 8 residues. CDR3 sequence: CPRYEQYF. DNA for the CDR3: TGTCCTCGGTACGAGCAGTACTTC.

The V gene is TRBV25-1, the J gene TRBJ2-3; 11 positions agree with TRBD1. The CDR3 has 16 residues. J was trimmed by 6 bases and V by 3 bases; bases with no gene match: 8. Germline-derived CDR1 and CDR2 are MGHDK and SYGVNS. This chain's CDR3 is CASSDIGTGGSDTQYF. In nucleotides, the CDR3 is TGTGCCAGCAGTGATATCGGGACAGGGGGATCTGATACGCAGTATTTT.

This clone has more than one count but fewer than ten. The chain uses TRBV29-1 and TRBJ2-3, with 16 bases lining up with TRBD2. V shed 7 bases, J shed 6 bases, and the junction held 7 bases outside the gene matches. The germline CDR1 and CDR2 sequences are SQVTM and ANQGSEA. The CDR3 is 15 residues long. CDR3 in amino acids: CSAGTSGGARDTQYF. The CDR3 region has the DNA TGCAGCGCCGGGACTAGCGGGGGGGCCCGGGATACGCAGTATTTT.

The genes are TRBV9 and TRBJ1-6, with 7 bases fitting TRBD1. Losses at the gene ends were 3 bases for V and 10 bases for J; bases not matched to a gene: 7. The CDR3 is made up of 14 amino acids. Germline V lookup: CDR1 SGDLS, CDR2 YYNGEE. The CDR3 bases are TGTGCCAGCAGCGCGCGACAGGGCGACTCACCCCTCCACTTT. This sequence encodes CASSARQGDSPLHF. The whole variable domain, filled in from reference TRBV9 and TRBJ1-6, reads DSGVTQTPKHLITATGQRVTLRCSPRSGDLSVYWYQQSLDQGLQFLIQYYNGEERAKGNILERFSAQQFPDLHSELNLSSLELGDSALYFCASSARQGDSPLHFGNGTRLTVT.